These 8 T cell receptor beta chains came from one sample sequenced in a study of T cells in Graves' hyperthyroidism and ophthalmopathy. RNA transcripts provided the source from which TCR beta CDR3 regions were amplified. RT-PCR in the first round (using the HTBI primer set) targeted the TCR CDR3. TCRdb called the multiplex PCR reads again in MiXCR, with one record for every CDR3 protein. The profile shows 700,000 or so distinct CDR3 sequences, roughly 15% of them singletons. The sequenced sample was blood. These receptors all come from a man aged 18 to 30 with Graves' hyperthyroidism.

This clonotype was counted between two and nine times. The chain couples TRBV30 to TRBJ2-5; 7 positions agree with TRBD2. The CDR3 has 14 residues. From germline, CDR1 is GTSNPN and CDR2 SVGIG (reference sequence). V was clipped by 5 bases and J by 5 bases; unmatched bases: 11. CDR3 in amino acids: CAWSLGLVRETQYF. CDR3 coding DNA: TGTGCCTGGTCCCTCGGACTAGTAAGGGAGACCCAGTACTTC.

This clonotype has at least ten counts. The chain combines TRBV19 with TRBJ2-7, with TRBD1 matching over 8 bases. In germline, CDR1 is LNHDA, CDR2 SQIVND (reference sequence). CDR3 length: 15 amino acids. J gave up 3 bases and V 1 base, and 5 bases lay outside the gene matches. The DNA for the CDR3 is TGTGCCAGTAGTATAGGTGTTGGACAGGGCTACGAGCAGTACTTC. It codes for CASSIGVGQGYEQYF.

This clonotype showed up many times. V and J are TRBV20-1 and TRBJ2-3; D gene uncertain. With 0 bases removed from V and 2 bases from J, the gap between germline ends came to 9 bases. The CDR3 has 14 amino acids. The V gene's germline CDR1 is DFQATT and CDR2 SNEGSKA (reference sequence). The CDR3 spells CSARDWLNTDTQYF. The DNA for the CDR3 is TGCAGTGCTAGAGATTGGCTCAACACAGATACGCAGTATTTT.

This clonotype has ten or more counts. The J gene is TRBJ1-1, the V gene TRBV12-3 or TRBV12-4; tentatively, D is TRBD1 (5 bases). This CDR3 region has 12 residues. The V end lost 7 bases, the J end lost 3 bases, and 9 bases lay between the germline ends. The CDR3 DNA sequence: TGTGCCAGCAACAGGCTACACACTGAAGCTTTCTTT. It specifies CASNRLHTEAFF.

This clonotype was recorded at least ten times. This sequence joins TRBV28 and TRBJ2-5; D may correspond to TRBD1 or TRBD2 (7 bases each). The ends were cut back, 5 bases at V and 5 bases at J, with 15 bases in the middle. The CDR3 loop spans 14 amino acids. In germline, CDR1 is MDHEN, CDR2 SYDVKM. The CDR3, as DNA: TGTGCCAGCAGTGTACACCAGGGGGGGGAGACCCAGTACTTC. It encodes CASSVHQGGETQYF.

In its sample, this clonotype was seen many times. The J gene is TRBJ1-1, the V gene TRBV2; D unresolved. Germline V lookup: CDR1 SNHLY, CDR2 FYNNEI. The CDR3 is made up of 13 amino acids. Trimming cost V 7 bases and J 1 base, with 10 bases left between them. This CDR3 is CASTRTENTEAFF. CDR3 coding DNA: TGTGCCAGCACGAGGACGGAGAACACTGAAGCTTTCTTT.

About this clonotype itself: One base away lies a much larger clone, so this may be a sequencing read error. The genes are TRBV3-1 and TRBJ2-1; D is undetermined. There are 14 residues in the CDR3. Germline V gene lookup returns CDR1 LGHDT and CDR2 YNNKEL (reference sequence). The V gene lost 4 bases and the J gene lost 4 bases, with 11 bases spanning the gap. DNA for the CDR3: TGTGCCAGCAGCCGAGATTTGGGGTACAATGAGCAGTTCTTC. This gives the protein CASSRDLGYNEQFF.

This clonotype was observed a handful of times. CDR3 amino acids: CAWSVRGGTRYF. The CDR3 coding sequence is TGTGCCTGGAGTGTTAGGGGCGGAACTAGGTACTTC. V usage is TRBV30 and J usage is TRBJ2-5; D is possibly TRBD1 or TRBD2 (5 bases each). The CDR3 covers 12 residues. V lost 0 bases and J lost 13, with 15 bases in between. The V gene's germline CDR1 is GTSNPN and CDR2 SVGIG (reference sequence).